This T cell receptor (beta chain) was identified in a study of cytomegalovirus exposure and HLA in healthy donors (dated by TCRdb to the late 2010s). Study-level background: According to an earlier analysis of a few hundred of the donors, 150 million to 200 million T cells yielded over 90 million unique TCR beta sequences and 276 Gb of sequence data. Using immunosequencing, the study profiled T cell repertoires from about 650 subjects and related those repertoires to cytomegalovirus serostatus. A separate validation cohort of about 110 different subjects was used in addition to the 666-subject first cohort. Among 300 to 450 genotyped donors of the cohort, an average of approximately 250,000 unique TCR beta nucleotide sequences were sequenced per donor, about a sixth of them non-productive. In an earlier analysis of 550 to 700 of the donors, high-throughput TCR beta sequencing was used to judge whether each TCR beta V gene segment behaved as functional or pseudogenic. An early release that covered about 600 HLA-typed donors contained about 300 gigabases of sequencing data and 70 million to 100 million unique TCR sequences. A later genetic analysis used genome-wide SNP genotypes for about 55% of the 666 donors, treating that subset as a discovery cohort. To study patterns of TCR occurrence, a later analysis re-analyzed previously published TCR beta repertoires from 666 donors and added high-resolution HLA genotyping. The study was designed to test whether signatures of past pathogen exposure could be identified by cataloging public T cell receptors. To predict cytomegalovirus infection status, the study combined high-throughput TCR immunosequencing, statistical association of individual TCRs with disease status, and machine learning. Donor age, sex, ethnicity and CMV serostatus were compiled together with the repertoire data. Because of strong linkage in the cohort, five DR-DQ haplotypes were treated as single units for association and clustering. Typing coverage varied by locus: roughly 620-640 donors for A, B, C, DRB1 and DQB1; around 560 for DQA1; around 570 for DPA1; around 490 for DPB1. Both class I and class II loci were covered by HLA typing, at four-digit resolution. Every discovery cohort repertoire had been produced on one sequencing platform. Rather than using new phenotypic data, the later analysis identified candidate immune exposures from TCR beta sequences and from how often those sequences occurred across donors. Among the approximately 420 genotyped donors, around 81% belonged to the genetic ancestry cluster associated with self-reported Caucasian donors.

As to this clone: This receptor's antigen is unknown. There are no base qualities to consult, and no much larger clone falls within one base.

Here is what the overall study found, with its caveats: The earlier analysis of 587 of the donors excluded roughly 17 rarely observed V segments, including chromosome 9 orphons, because counts were too low. A cluster of highly shared sequence variants was judged likely to be a technical artifact of the sequencing pipeline. Cytomegalovirus status was reported to be diagnosed by the classifier with high specificity and sensitivity in both the original and validation cohorts. In an earlier analysis of some 500 of the donors, most TCR beta V segments were observed in productive rearrangements about 87% or about 30% of the time, broadly matching IMGT annotations. This cohort had only TCR beta chains sequenced, and the lack of alpha or paired-chain data limited which features could be detected. According to a later genetic analysis, donors in an Asian-associated ancestry cluster had fewer N-insertions in productive TCRs than the approximately 700-donor mean. In a later analysis, the rate of TCR association differed among HLA loci, with DRB1 alleles having the most associated TCRs and HLA-C alleles having the fewest. In a later genetic analysis, a missense DCLRE1C variant was associated with V-gene and J-gene trimming of TCR beta chains, and the association was replicated in an independent cohort. Most CMV-associated TCR beta chains appeared to be HLA-restricted in a later analysis, and the HLA associations seemed to be driven largely by CMV exposure. The presence/absence analyses assumed that sequencing depth was roughly uniform across donors, and that assumption may not be true. It was suggested by the authors that the approach could potentially be generalized to other disease states and immunological phenotypes. In a later analysis, HLA-associated TCR beta chains were found to be more clonally expanded and to have lower generation probabilities than equally common non-associated chains. Specific HLA alleles were associated with 16,951 TCR beta sequences at a false discovery rate of 0.05 in a later analysis. HLA typing was unavailable for some donors at each locus, so association tests used only the typed subset. The study listed 164 TCR beta chains as associated with cytomegalovirus. Some IMGT-functional V segments, including TRBV6-2 and TRBV6-3, could not be distinguished by the 87-base-pair reads and were therefore excluded. Most TCR sequences were seen in very few donors, while some public TCRs were found in many individuals. A further reported finding was that TCR beta sequences accurately predicted the HLA-A and HLA-B alleles for most subjects in the first cohort. Strong co-occurrence of HLA alleles, especially DR and DQ, made assigning TCR associations to individual alleles difficult. In vitro tests confirmed that a few of the cytomegalovirus-associated TCR beta chains recognize cytomegalovirus antigens. For the cohort, immune exposure information was limited to CMV serostatus. Linkage disequilibrium might explain the correlated functional status among segregating V segments, but an unknown experimental factor could not be ruled out. In a later analysis, several top co-occurrence clusters were reported to appear linked to parvovirus B19, influenza, CMV and Epstein-Barr virus.

In total, more than 500 healthy bone marrow donors made up the cohort. At the time of sampling, every cohort member was nominally healthy, though immune exposures that went unrecorded were likely present. The donor tested CMV seronegative and was one of the 352 seronegative cohort members. Every donor gave a peripheral blood sample, and the peripheral blood mononuclear cells from that sample were used for TCR beta sequencing. The Qiagen DNeasy Blood Extraction Kit was used to extract genomic DNA from the blood cell samples. Taken from the germline V gene (reference sequence), the CDR1 and CDR2 loops are SGHNT and YYREEE. V is cut by 3 bases and J by 3 bases, and the space between the germline ends is 9 bases. From the cysteine through the phenylalanine, the CDR3 covers 13 amino acids. The kept DNA is CDR3 alone, 39 bases in frame from the first base. Libraries were prepared through the immunoSEQ multiplex PCR assay. A mixture of 60 forward primers for TCR Vbeta segments and 13 reverse primers for TCR Jbeta segments was used in the multiplex PCR. The CDR3 region of rearranged TCR beta genes was amplified from genomic DNA by a multiplex PCR assay. The Illumina HiSeq System was used to sequence the amplified TCR beta libraries as 87-base-pair reads. The source study handled its data this way. In a later analysis, tens of millions of unique TCR beta chains were counted across the roughly 700 repertoires, and some 10 million of these chains were shared by at least two donors. Raw reads were error-corrected and collapsed into unique sequences with a nearest-neighbor algorithm that merged closely related sequences to remove PCR and sequencing errors. Alignment of CDR3 sequences to IMGT reference sequences was used to assign V, D and J gene segments. For a sequence to be retained, at least a six-nucleotide match to both a V gene segment and a J gene segment was required. Rearrangements were classified as productive when the CDR3 lacked stop codons and remained in frame with V and J, and all other rearrangements were classified as non-productive. CDR3 was defined according to IMGT convention as the region running from the second conserved V-encoded cysteine to the conserved J-encoded phenylalanine. Sequences without an unambiguous match to a single V gene segment were excluded from the earlier analysis of approximately 560 of the donors. In an earlier analysis of approximately 500 of the donors, a V segment was called functional when productive rearrangements were above 56.7%, and segregating when the standard deviation between donors exceeded 5%. A statistical classification framework was built to diagnose cytomegalovirus status from the catalog of TCR beta chain sequences. A later analysis assigned V and J genes by comparing TCR nucleotide sequences with IMGT/GENE-DB human TR gene sequences. In a later analysis, CDR3 sequences and most-parsimonious VDJ recombination scenarios were assigned using the TCRdist pipeline. In a later analysis, each TCR beta chain was defined by its CDR3 amino acid sequence together with its V-gene family, and reads lacking a unique V-gene family were excluded. In a later analysis, 450 to 600 highly shared, low-generation-probability nucleotide sequences were removed to address suspected cross-contamination and a sequencing artifact. In a later analysis, a clonal expansion index was calculated for each public chain from normalized within-repertoire ranks of inferred template counts. In a later analysis, generation probabilities were computed using a VDJ recombination model fitted to out-of-frame rearrangements, and the results were checked against IGoR. In a later analysis, hypergeometric tests were used to score TCR-TCR, TCR-HLA and TCR-CMV co-occurrence, with a repertoire-size bias correction applied to TCR pairs. False discovery rates were estimated in a later analysis by permuting HLA or CMV assignments 20 times. In a later analysis, co-occurring TCRs were grouped using DBSCAN, and TCRdist sequence similarity was added for clustering within HLA-allele-positive subsets. For co-occurrence clustering, repertoires with fewer than 30,000 or more than 120,000 public chains were excluded, along with a handful of repertoires with anomalous nucleotide sharing. Not all clones reach the TCRdb copy of this immuneACCESS table, which keeps in-frame sequences only. Checked studies attribute under half of the gap to unresolved V genes and leave the rest unexplained. Clonal size and the V and J genes are those of that table, whereas D and trimming came from the DNA. The sample records about 160,000 clones, about three quarters of which are singletons. The ten largest clones represent less than 0.9% of the sample.

This receptor was identified in a female donor in good health and CMV-seronegative. Here the chain combines TRBV5-4 and TRBJ1-2; matching of 6 bases hints at TRBD1 as the D gene. The specimen was PBMCs. The sequenced DNA is TGTGCCAGCAGCTACAGGGTGGACTATGGCTACACCTTC. It specifies CASSYRVDYGYTF.